This TCR beta chain is from a study of blood T cell repertoires in COVID-19. Looking at the study overall: Researchers got acute and convalescent COVID-19 samples from the United States, Italy and Spain.

The repertoire was sequenced with immunoSEQ multiplex PCR; TCRdb's copy has only in-frame clones and lacks some. Of 150,000 or so clones in the sample, about four fifths were seen once. Germline CDR1 is WNHNN and CDR2 is SYGVQD (reference sequence). CDR3 length equals 17 residues. V was shortened by 6 bases and J by 0 bases, with 17 bases between the two germline ends. The sequenced sample consisted of peripheral blood. The receptor comes from a man aged 55 to 69 with acute or convalescent COVID-19. The chain couples TRBV10-1 to TRBJ1-4, with D unclear. The CDR3 bases are TGCGCCAGCAGCGCCGGGAGAACCCTCGCAACTAATGAAAAACTGTTTTTT. Its protein product is CASSAGRTLATNEKLFF.